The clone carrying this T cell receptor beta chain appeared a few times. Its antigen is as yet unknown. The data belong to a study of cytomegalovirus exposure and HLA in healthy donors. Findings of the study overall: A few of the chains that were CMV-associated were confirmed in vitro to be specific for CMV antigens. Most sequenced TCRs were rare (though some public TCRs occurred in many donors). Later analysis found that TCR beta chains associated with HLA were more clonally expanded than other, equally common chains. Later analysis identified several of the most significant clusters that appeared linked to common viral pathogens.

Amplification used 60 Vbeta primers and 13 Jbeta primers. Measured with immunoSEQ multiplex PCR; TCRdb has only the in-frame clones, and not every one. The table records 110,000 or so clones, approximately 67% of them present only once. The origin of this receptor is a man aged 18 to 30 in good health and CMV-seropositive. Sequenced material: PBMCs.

The CDR3 reads CASSLTAGRSPLHF. CDR3 DNA sequence: TGTGCCAGCAGCTTAACGGCAGGGCGAAGTCCCCTCCACTTT. V gene TRBV7-3 combines with J gene TRBJ1-6; a possible D gene is TRBD1 (5 bases). Germline CDR1 is SGHTA and CDR2 is FQGTGA. This CDR3 is 14 amino acids long. Trimming left V 0 bases short and J 13 bases short, with 13 bases between.